Below are 13 T cell receptor beta chains sequenced from a single sample in a study of cytomegalovirus exposure and HLA in healthy donors. PCR used 60 Vbeta primers and 13 Jbeta primers. Assay: immunoSEQ multiplex PCR; the TCRdb copy retains only in-frame clones and omits some. The sample yields more than 80,000 clones, more than 60% seen once. Sequenced material: PBMCs. The receptors shown here come from a man aged 35-49 years in good health and CMV-seronegative.

This clone was seen a handful of times. The chain recombines TRBV5-5 with TRBJ2-3; TRBD1 aligns across 8 bases. Germline trimming cut 5 bases from V and 4 bases from J; bases unmatched to any gene: 6. CDR1 and CDR2 (germline): SGHKS, YYEKEE (reference sequence). The CDR3 is 14 residues long. The CDR3 DNA reads TGTGCCAGCAGACCGACAGGGGTTGCAGATACGCAGTATTTT. Its protein is CASRPTGVADTQYF. Looking up the rest from reference TRBV5-5 and TRBJ2-3 gives the full variable domain: DAGVTQSPTHLIKTRGQQVTLRCSPISGHKSVSWYQQVLGQGPQFIFQYYEKEERGRGNFPDRFSARQFPNYSSELNVNALLLGDSALYLCASRPTGVADTQYFGPGTRLTVL.

The gene calls are TRBV27 and TRBJ1-1; TRBD1 matches at 9 bases. Trimming at V came to 2 bases and at J to 10 bases, leaving 8 bases not matched to a gene. Germline V gene data show CDR1 as MNHEY and CDR2 as SMNVEV (reference sequence). The length of the CDR3 is 14 residues. In nucleotides, the CDR3 is TGTGCCAGCAGTTTAGGCAACAGGGGGCAAAGAGCTTTCTTT. It codes for CASSLGNRGQRAFF.

The chain links TRBV11-2 to TRBJ1-1, with D possibly matching TRBD1 (6 bases). CDR1 is SGHAT and CDR2 is FQNNGV in the germline V gene. Trimming cost V 4 bases and J 3 bases, with 9 bases left between them. The CDR3 covers 13 residues. DNA for the CDR3: TGTGCCAGCAGCTCGTACAGGGACACTGAAGCTTTCTTT. Protein: CASSSYRDTEAFF. The full variable domain, completed using reference TRBV11-2 and TRBJ1-1, is EAGVAQSPRYKIIEKRQSVAFWCNPISGHATLYWYQQILGQGPKLLIQFQNNGVVDDSQLPKDRFSAERLKGVDSTLKIQPAKLEDSAVYLCASSSYRDTEAFFGQGTRLTVV.

The chain couples TRBV7-6 to TRBJ2-1, with D uncertain. The V gene lost 5 bases and the J gene lost 4 bases, with 12 bases spanning the gap. The germline gives CDR1 SGHVS, CDR2 FNYEAQ. CDR3 length equals 14 residues. CDR3: CASSTGPVYNEQFF. The CDR3, as DNA: TGTGCCAGCAGCACGGGTCCGGTTTACAATGAGCAGTTCTTC.

The chain carries TRBV7-9 and TRBJ1-5; TRBD1 matches 10 bases. After removal of 1 base from V and 1 base from J, the junction contained 1 base not matched to a gene. The CDR3 has 16 residues. Germline V lookup: CDR1 SEHNR, CDR2 FQNEAQ (reference sequence). CDR3 nucleotide sequence: TGTGCCAGCAGCTTAGGGACAGGGGGAAGCAATCAGCCCCAGCATTTT. Protein product: CASSLGTGGSNQPQHF.

This CDR3 is CASSQGSRGTEAFF. CDR3 nucleotide sequence: TGTGCCAGCAGCCAAGGATCTAGGGGCACTGAAGCTTTCTTT. The V call is TRBV6-1, the J call TRBJ1-1; possibly TRBD1 for D (5 bases). V was shortened by 6 bases and J by 4 bases, with 15 bases between the two germline ends. CDR1 is MNHNS and CDR2 is SASEGT in the germline V gene. The CDR3 has 14 amino acids.

The chain links TRBV6-6 to TRBJ2-7, with a weak D call TRBD1 (7 bases). Germline-derived CDR1 and CDR2 are MNHNY and SVGAGI (reference sequence). The CDR3 runs 16 residues. The ends were cut back, 5 bases at V and 5 bases at J, with 22 bases in the middle. Written as DNA, the CDR3 is TGTGCCAGCAGTACCCCGCTCGGCAGGGGGGTACACGAGCAGTACTTC. The encoded protein is CASSTPLGRGVHEQYF.

The chain has TRBV20-1 and TRBJ2-5; the D is unclear. Germline CDR1 and CDR2: DFQATT and SNEGSKA (reference sequence). The CDR3 consists of 11 residues. Between the trimmed V and J ends, which lost 1 base and 7 bases, there was a span of 7 bases. The CDR3 nucleotides are TGCAGTGCTAGAGCCCCAGGGACCCAGTACTTC. Translating gives CSARAPGTQYF.

Remarks on this clone: The same CDR3 can be traced to other DNA sequences in this sample. The chain carries TRBV5-1 and TRBJ1-2; D is possibly TRBD1 (6 bases). There are 15 residues in the CDR3. V lost 2 bases and J lost 2, with 13 bases in between. Germline V lookup: CDR1 SGHRS, CDR2 YFSETQ. This CDR3 is CASSFLQGPNYGYTF. The CDR3 region has the DNA TGCGCCAGCAGCTTTTTACAGGGACCAAACTATGGCTACACCTTC.

A few counts support this clone. The rearrangement uses TRBV19 and TRBJ2-2; a weak D match, TRBD2 (6 bases). V was clipped by 0 bases and J by 7 bases, with 12 bases between them. The CDR3 is made up of 15 amino acids. Germline CDR1 LNHDA, CDR2 SQIVND (reference sequence). CDR3 in amino acids: CASSIDRGLNGELFF. CDR3 sequence (DNA): TGTGCCAGTAGTATAGACCGGGGACTTAACGGGGAGCTGTTTTTT.

DNA for the CDR3: TGCGCCAGCAGCTTGGGAGGGCGTAACGAGCAGTACTTC. Amino acids: CASSLGGRNEQYF. The rearrangement uses TRBV5-1 and TRBJ2-7, with a weak D call TRBD2 (5 bases). The V gene lost 0 bases and the J gene lost 5 bases, with 9 bases spanning the gap. Germline V gene data show CDR1 as SGHRS and CDR2 as YFSETQ. CDR3 length: 13 amino acids. The variable domain in full, completed from reference TRBV5-1 and TRBJ2-7, reads KAGVTQTPRYLIKTRGQQVTLSCSPISGHRSVSWYQQTPGQGLQFLFEYFSETQRNKGNFPGRFSGRQFSNSRSEMNVSTLELGDSALYLCASSLGGRNEQYFGPGTRLTVT.

J is TRBJ2-5 and V is TRBV19, with D tentatively TRBD2 (7 bases). The CDR3 loop spans 15 amino acids. Germline V gene lookup returns CDR1 LNHDA and CDR2 SQIVND (reference sequence). V was shortened by 7 bases and J by 2 bases, with 17 bases between the two germline ends. CDR3: CASTRGGGYQETQYF. The CDR3 DNA reads as TGTGCCAGTACAAGAGGCGGGGGCTATCAAGAGACCCAGTACTTC.

J is TRBJ2-6 and V is TRBV9, with D hard to call. This CDR3 contains 14 residues. The germline V gene encodes CDR1 SGDLS and CDR2 YYNGEE. V was trimmed by 3 bases and J by 4 bases, leaving 8 bases between them. The DNA of the CDR3 is TGTGCCAGCAGCGAGCCAGCGGGGGCCAACGTCCTGACTTTC. Protein product: CASSEPAGANVLTF.